The clone carrying this T cell receptor beta chain has only a few counts. Its antigen remains unidentified. This entry belongs to a study of metastatic and nonmetastatic thyroid tumors. Overall study context: Repertoire data that came from the blood and tumor or nodule tissue of malignant and benign thyroid patients were compared.

Patients had received no treatment of any kind before thyroid surgery. Per the original methods: Using the CDR3 differences seen across clinicopathological groups, the authors built a distant-metastasis classifier for papillary thyroid cancer, which was meant to discriminate distant-metastatic patients. TCRdb re-clonotyped the PCR reads through MiXCR. These V and J calls are TCRdb output, not the study's own analysis. The sample yields approximately 7,000 clones, 25% to 30% seen once. Germline V CDR1 and CDR2: MDHEN, SYDVKM. Deletions cut 2 bases from V and 7 bases from J, with 9 bases between. This CDR3 is built from 13 residues. Overall study results and limits: For both blood and tumor, malignant thyroid tumors reportedly showed significantly higher TCR beta diversity than benign nodules did.

This rearrangement joins TRBV28 to TRBJ1-5; D is possibly TRBD1 (5 bases). Sequencing used adjacent normal tissue. This clonotype was obtained from a male donor with papillary thyroid cancer or a benign thyroid nodule (not recorded which). Some clones in this sample may be carry-over from other donors' samples. The CDR3 nucleotides read TGTGCCAGCAGTTTACAGGGACCGCAGCCCCAGCATTTT. This encodes CASSLQGPQPQHF. Full variable domain (remainder filled in from reference TRBV28 and TRBJ1-5): DVKVTQSSRYLVKRTGEKVFLECVQDMDHENMFWYRQDPGLGLRLIYFSYDVKMKEKGDIPEGYSVSREKKERFSLILESASTNQTSMYLCASSLQGPQPQHFGDGTRLSIL.